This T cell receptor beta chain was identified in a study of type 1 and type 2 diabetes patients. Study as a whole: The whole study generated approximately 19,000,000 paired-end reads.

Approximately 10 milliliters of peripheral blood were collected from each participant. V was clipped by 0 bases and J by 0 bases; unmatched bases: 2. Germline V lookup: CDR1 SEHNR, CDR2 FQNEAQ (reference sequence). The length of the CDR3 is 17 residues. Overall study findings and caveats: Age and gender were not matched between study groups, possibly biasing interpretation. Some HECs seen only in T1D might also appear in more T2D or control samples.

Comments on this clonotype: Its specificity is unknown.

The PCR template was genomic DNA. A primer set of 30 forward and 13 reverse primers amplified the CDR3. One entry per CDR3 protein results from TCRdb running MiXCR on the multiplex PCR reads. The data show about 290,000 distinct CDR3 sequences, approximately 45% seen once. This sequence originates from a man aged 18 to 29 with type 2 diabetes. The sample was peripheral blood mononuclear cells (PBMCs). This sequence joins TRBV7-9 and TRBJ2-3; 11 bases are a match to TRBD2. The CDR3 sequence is CASSLATSGVSTDTQYF. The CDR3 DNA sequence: TGTGCCAGCAGCTTAGCGACTAGCGGGGTTAGCACAGATACGCAGTATTTT.